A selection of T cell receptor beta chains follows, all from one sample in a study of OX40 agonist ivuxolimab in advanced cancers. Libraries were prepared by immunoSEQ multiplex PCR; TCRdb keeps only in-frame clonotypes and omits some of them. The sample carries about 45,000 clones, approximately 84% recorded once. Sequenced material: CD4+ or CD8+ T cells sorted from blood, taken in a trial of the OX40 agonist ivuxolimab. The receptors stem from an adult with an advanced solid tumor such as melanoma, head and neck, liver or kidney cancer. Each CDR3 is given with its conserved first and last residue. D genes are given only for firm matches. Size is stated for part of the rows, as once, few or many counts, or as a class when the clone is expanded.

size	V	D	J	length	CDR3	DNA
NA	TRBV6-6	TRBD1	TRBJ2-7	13	CASRMGQAYEQYF	TGTGCCAGCAGAATGGGACAGGCCTACGAGCAGTACTTC
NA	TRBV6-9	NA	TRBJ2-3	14	CASTGQGLSDTQYF	TGTGCCAGCACAGGCCAGGGTTTGTCAGATACGCAGTATTTT
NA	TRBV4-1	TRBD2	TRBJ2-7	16	CASSQVGTSGFYEQYF	TGCGCCAGCAGCCAAGTGGGGACTAGCGGATTCTACGAGCAGTACTTC
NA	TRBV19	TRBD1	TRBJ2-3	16	CATDNWARGSTDTQYF	TGTGCCACCGACAACTGGGCCAGGGGGAGCACAGATACGCAGTATTTT
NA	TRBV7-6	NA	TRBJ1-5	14	CASSLAAGNQPQHF	TGTGCCAGCAGCTTAGCGGCAGGCAATCAGCCCCAGCATTTT
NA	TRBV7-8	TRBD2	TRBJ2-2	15	CASSRGLVDAGELFF	TGTGCCAGCAGCCGGGGACTAGTCGACGCCGGGGAGCTGTTTTTT
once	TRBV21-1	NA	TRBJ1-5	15	CASSETQQPSQPQHF	TGTGCCAGCAGCGAAACGCAACAACCCAGTCAGCCCCAGCATTTT
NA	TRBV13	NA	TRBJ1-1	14	CASSRARQGTEAFF	TGTGCCAGCAGCCGCGCTCGTCAGGGCACTGAAGCTTTCTTT
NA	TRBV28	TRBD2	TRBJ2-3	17	CASSQGRLAGGTDTQYF	TGTGCCAGCAGCCAAGGGCGACTAGCGGGAGGGACAGATACGCAGTATTTT
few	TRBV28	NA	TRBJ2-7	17	CASSLLTSEGLSYEQYF	TGTGCCAGCAGTTTACTAACGTCCGAGGGACTCTCCTACGAGCAGTACTTC
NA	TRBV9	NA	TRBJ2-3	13	CASSAPPPSTQYF	TGTGCCAGCAGCGCCCCCCCACCTTCTACGCAGTATTTT
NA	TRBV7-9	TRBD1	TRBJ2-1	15	CASSLDGTAGDEQFF	TGTGCCAGCAGCTTAGATGGGACAGCTGGGGATGAGCAGTTCTTC
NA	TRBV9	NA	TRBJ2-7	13	CASSEGSSYEQYF	TGTGCCAGCAGCGAGGGCAGCTCCTACGAGCAGTACTTC
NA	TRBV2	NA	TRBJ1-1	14	CASSEAPGDTEAFF	TGTGCCAGCAGTGAAGCCCCGGGTGACACTGAAGCTTTCTTT
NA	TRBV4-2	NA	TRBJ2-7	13	CASSQPQVSEQYF	TGTGCCAGCAGCCAGCCACAGGTTTCCGAGCAGTACTTC
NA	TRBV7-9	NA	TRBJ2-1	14	CASSLLETANEQFF	TGTGCCAGCAGCTTATTAGAGACAGCCAATGAGCAGTTCTTC
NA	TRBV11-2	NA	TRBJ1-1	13	CASSYSGTREAFF	TGTGCCAGCAGCTACTCCGGGACACGCGAAGCTTTCTTT
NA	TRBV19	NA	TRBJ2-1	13	CASSIDAYNEQFF	TGTGCCAGTAGTATAGACGCCTACAATGAGCAGTTCTTC
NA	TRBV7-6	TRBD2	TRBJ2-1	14	CASSVAGELNEQFF	TGTGCCAGCAGCGTAGCGGGGGAGTTAAATGAGCAGTTCTTC
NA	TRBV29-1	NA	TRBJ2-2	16	CSVIPGNRHNTGELFF	TGCAGCGTTATCCCTGGGAACAGACACAACACCGGGGAGCTGTTTTTT
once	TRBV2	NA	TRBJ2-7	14	CASSLRTLKYEQYF	TGTGCCAGCAGTCTCCGGACTCTGAAGTACGAGCAGTACTTC
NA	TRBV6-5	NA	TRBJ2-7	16	CASSYLWGSPPYEQYF	TGTGCCAGCAGTTACCTGTGGGGTAGTCCCCCCTACGAGCAGTACTTC
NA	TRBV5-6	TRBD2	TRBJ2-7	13	CASSAGTNQEQYF	TGTGCCAGCAGCGCGGGGACTAATCAAGAGCAGTACTTC
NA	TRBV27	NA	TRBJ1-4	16	CASSPTPASRREKLFF	TGTGCCAGCAGTCCAACGCCGGCCTCCCGGAGAGAAAAACTGTTTTTT
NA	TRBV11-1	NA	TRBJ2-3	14	CASSLVGSTDTQYF	TGTGCCAGCAGCTTAGTAGGTAGCACAGATACGCAGTATTTT
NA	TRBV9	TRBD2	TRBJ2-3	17	CASSGTPGLAEQDTQYF	TGTGCCAGCAGCGGAACTCCGGGACTAGCGGAACAAGATACGCAGTATTTT
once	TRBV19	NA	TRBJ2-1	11	CASSMGYEQFF	TGTGCCAGTAGTATGGGGTATGAGCAGTTCTTC
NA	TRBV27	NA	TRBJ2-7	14	CASSLSVAGDEQYF	TGTGCCAGCAGTTTATCGGTGGCAGGGGACGAGCAGTACTTC
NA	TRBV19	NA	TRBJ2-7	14	CASSMGTDTYEQYF	TGTGCCAGTAGTATGGGGACGGATACCTACGAGCAGTACTTC
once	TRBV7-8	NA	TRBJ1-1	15	CASSLSQNLNTEAFF	TGTGCCAGCAGCTTGTCACAGAATCTAAACACTGAAGCTTTCTTT
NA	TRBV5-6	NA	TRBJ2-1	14	CASSSQGSYNEQFF	TGTGCCAGCAGCTCCCAGGGATCCTACAATGAGCAGTTCTTC
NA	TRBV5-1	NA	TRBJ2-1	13	CASSPSPGDEQFF	TGCGCCAGCAGCCCATCCCCTGGGGATGAGCAGTTCTTC
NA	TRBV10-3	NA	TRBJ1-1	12	CAISESPPEAFF	TGTGCCATCAGTGAGTCCCCCCCTGAAGCTTTCTTT
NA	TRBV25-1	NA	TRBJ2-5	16	CASSDGGPLHQETQYF	TGTGCCAGCAGTGACGGGGGGCCTCTGCACCAAGAGACCCAGTACTTC
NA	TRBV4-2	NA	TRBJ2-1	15	CASSPGDSFYNEQFF	TGTGCCAGCAGCCCTGGAGACTCCTTCTACAATGAGCAGTTCTTC
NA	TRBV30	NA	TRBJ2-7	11	CAGTIGYEQYF	TGTGCCGGAACCATAGGCTACGAGCAGTACTTC
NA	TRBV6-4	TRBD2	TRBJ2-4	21	CASSDFPVTSGANLAKNIQYF	TGTGCCAGCAGTGACTTTCCCGTTACTAGCGGGGCTAACCTAGCCAAAAACATTCAGTACTTC
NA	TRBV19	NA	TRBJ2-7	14	CASTPSGSFYEQYF	TGTGCCAGTACTCCATCGGGATCCTTCTACGAGCAGTACTTC
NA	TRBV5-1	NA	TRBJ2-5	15	CASSPFDTARETQYF	TGCGCCAGCAGCCCCTTTGACACGGCCCGAGAGACCCAGTACTTC
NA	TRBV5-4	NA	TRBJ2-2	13	CASSRLQTGELFF	TGTGCCAGCAGCCGCCTACAGACCGGGGAGCTGTTTTTT
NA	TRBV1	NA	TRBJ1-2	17	CTSSQQLIVTKNYGYTF	TGCACCAGCAGCCAACAACTCATAGTGACAAAAAACTATGGCTACACCTTC
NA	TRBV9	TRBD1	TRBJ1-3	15	CASSVDGTAGNTIYF	TGTGCCAGCAGCGTCGACGGGACAGCGGGGAACACCATATATTTT
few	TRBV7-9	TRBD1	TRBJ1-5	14	CASSITGAALPQHF	TGTGCCAGCAGCATTACAGGGGCTGCTCTTCCCCAGCATTTT
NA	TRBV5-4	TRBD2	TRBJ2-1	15	CASTLPGTSGSEQFF	TGTGCCAGCACCCTACCCGGGACTAGCGGGTCTGAGCAGTTCTTC
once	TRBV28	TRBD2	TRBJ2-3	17	CASSSLLPSGGTDTQYF	TGTGCCAGCAGTAGTTTGCTGCCTAGCGGGGGCACAGATACGCAGTATTTT